This entry lists 9 T cell receptor beta chains sequenced from one sample in a study of early T cells in non-severe SARS-CoV-2 infection. TCRdb recomputed calls from the 5' RACE reads with MiXCR, one row per CDR3 protein. The data contain 45,000 to 70,000 distinct CDR3 sequences, less than 9.5% of them singletons. The material was whole blood, obtained at baseline. All receptors come from an adult who was a healthcare worker with PCR-confirmed SARS-CoV-2 infection or an uninfected control (not recorded which).

The chain carries TRBV20-1 and TRBJ2-1; D remains unclear. Deletions cut 0 bases from V and 0 bases from J, with 12 bases between. This CDR3 has 16 residues. The germline gives CDR1 DFQATT, CDR2 SNEGSKA (reference sequence). The chain's CDR3 is CSARDRGSLSYNEQFF. The CDR3, as DNA: TGCAGTGCTAGAGATCGTGGCAGTCTCTCCTACAATGAGCAGTTCTTC.

This clonotype was counted at least ten times. This sequence joins TRBV12-3 or TRBV12-4 and TRBJ2-2; D is ambiguous. V shed 3 bases and J shed 2 bases, with 10 bases lying between them. The CDR3 contains 15 residues. The CDR3 reads CASSFLLPNTGELFF. As DNA, the CDR3 is TGTGCCAGCAGTTTCTTACTCCCTAACACCGGGGAGCTGTTTTTT.

The rearrangement links TRBV28 to TRBJ2-3; D assignment may be TRBD1 or TRBD2 (5 bases each). The CDR3 totals 15 residues. Trimming took 8 bases from V and 3 from J, leaving 18 bases between them. In germline, CDR1 is MDHEN, CDR2 SYDVKM. CDR3 loop: CASGASQRVTDTQYF. In nucleotides, the CDR3 is TGTGCCAGCGGGGCGTCCCAGAGGGTTACAGATACGCAGTATTTT.

The sample holds many counts of this clonotype. The chain carries TRBV7-9 and TRBJ1-3; D unresolved. There are 14 residues in the CDR3. Germline loops: CDR1 SEHNR, CDR2 FQNEAQ (reference sequence). The V and J ends lost 3 bases and 5 bases respectively, with 11 bases between them. The CDR3 region is CASSFEVARNTIYF. CDR3 nucleotide sequence: TGTGCCAGCAGCTTCGAGGTCGCTAGAAACACCATATATTTT. Using reference TRBV7-9 and TRBJ1-3 for the parts outside the CDR3, the full variable domain is DTGVSQNPRHKITKRGQNVTFRCDPISEHNRLYWYRQTLGQGPEFLTYFQNEAQLEKSRLLSDRFSAERPKGSFSTLEIQRTEQGDSAMYLCASSFEVARNTIYFGEGSWLTVV.

In its sample, this clonotype was seen a few times. V gene TRBV19 combines with J gene TRBJ1-1, with no clear D. Germline CDR1 reads LNHDA; CDR2 reads SQIVND (reference sequence). The CDR3 is 13 residues long. V lost 3 bases and J 0 bases, leaving 5 bases between the germline ends. CDR3 nucleotide sequence: TGTGCCAGTAGTATCGCCGTGAACACTGAAGCTTTCTTT. Translating gives CASSIAVNTEAFF.

V and J are TRBV6-2 or TRBV6-3 and TRBJ2-7, with no clear D. CDR1 is MNHEY, CDR2 SVGEGT, per germline. V was shortened by 0 bases and J by 4 bases, with 10 bases between the two germline ends. The CDR3 sequence is 14 residues long. The CDR3 loop is CASSYSMHGYEQYF. The CDR3 DNA reads TGTGCCAGCAGTTACTCGATGCACGGTTACGAGCAGTACTTC.

This clonotype was seen ten or more times. This chain uses TRBV7-9 with TRBJ2-1; no firm D call. V was shortened by 5 bases and J by 5 bases, with 10 bases between the two germline ends. Germline V gives CDR1 SEHNR, CDR2 FQNEAQ (reference sequence). The CDR3 runs to 13 residues. Written as DNA, the CDR3 is TGTGCCAGCAGCCCTAGACGACACAATGAGCAGTTCTTC. Translation: CASSPRRHNEQFF.

This clonotype appeared a few times. The V gene is TRBV11-2, the J gene TRBJ2-1; TRBD1 matches at 10 bases. This CDR3 has 14 residues. The junction had 8 bases not matched to a gene; V was cut back by 6 bases and J by 9 bases. CDR1 is SGHAT, CDR2 FQNNGV, per germline. The CDR3: CASRSRTGGGEQFF. Here the CDR3 DNA reads TGTGCCAGCAGATCTAGGACAGGGGGTGGTGAGCAGTTCTTC.

This clonotype was found many times. The chain links TRBV7-8 to TRBJ2-1; TRBD2 matches 11 bases. Germline assignment: CDR1 SGHVS and CDR2 FQNEAQ. The CDR3 is made up of 16 amino acids. The V gene end was trimmed by 5 bases and the J gene end by 6 bases; junction bases not matched to a gene: 9. The CDR3 DNA is TGTGCCAGCAGCCTGAAACTAGCGGGAGCTCCCAATGAGCAGTTCTTC. Translation: CASSLKLAGAPNEQFF.